This T cell receptor beta chain was identified in a study of patients and donors after allogeneic stem cell transplantation (dated by TCRdb to 2019 to 2021). Taken from the germline V gene (reference sequence), the CDR1 and CDR2 loops are DFQATT and SNEGSKA. Spanning cysteine to phenylalanine, the CDR3 consists of 15 amino acids. Left in the record is the CDR3 DNA by itself, 45 bases read in frame from the first base. Clipping removes 2 bases from V and 7 bases from J, with 8 as the unmatched junction base count. On this clonotype itself: The target of this receptor is not known. No clone much larger than this one lies a single base away; base qualities are absent.

The library was obtained by RT-PCR. Sequencing instrument: NextSeq 550. The public reads were reprocessed in TCRdb via fastp at Q25 and MiXCR, keeping in-frame beta chains. Entries that share a CDR3 protein sequence are merged under the most common genes and DNA. This sample holds some 960,000 distinct CDR3 sequences; more than 15% were observed only once. The ten largest clones add up to under 6.5% of the sample. The chain uses TRBV20-1 and TRBJ2-2, and 9 junction bases match TRBD1. The TCR originated in a human donor who was either an allogeneic HSCT recipient or a stem cell or donor lymphocyte infusion donor (not recorded which). It is not recorded whose cells these are; they may come from a transplant donor. Sequencing was carried out using blood, either unsorted or a sorted T cell fraction (not recorded which). The CDR3 here reads CSARRDRAWVGELFF. The DNA sequence is as follows: TGCAGTGCTAGACGGGACAGGGCCTGGGTCGGGGAGCTGTTTTTT.